These 23 T cell receptor beta chains were all obtained from the same sample, sequenced in a study of molecular identifiers for immune sequencing clone quantification. Via MiXCR, TCRdb re-called the PCR reads, giving one row per CDR3 protein. The table lists over 550,000 distinct CDR3 sequences, approximately 24% of them singletons, with 0.6% to 0.9% in the top ten. Sequences were obtained from naive CD8+ T cells from blood, with Jurkat cell RNA spiked in. Subset of the sample: FACS-sorted CD8+CD4-CCR7+CD45RA+ naive T cells. The origin of the receptors is a human donor in good health. Some libraries in this study had Jurkat cell RNA spiked in.

Worth noting for this clonotype: A much larger clonotype is one base distant, so this may be a read error. The chain employs TRBV20-1 and TRBJ2-7; perhaps TRBD1 as D (6 bases). The germline V and J ends were trimmed by 3 bases and 0 bases, with 12 bases remaining between them. The length of the CDR3 is 14 residues. CDR1 and CDR2 from the germline V gene are DFQATT and SNEGSKA (reference sequence). This CDR3 reads CSARLRDNSYEQYF. In DNA form, the CDR3 reads TGCAGTGCTAGGCTCCGGGACAACTCCTACGAGCAGTACTTC.

Notes on this clonotype: A much larger clone sits a single nucleotide away, making a read error possible. V is TRBV30 and J is TRBJ2-1; D is perhaps TRBD2 (6 bases). Germline CDR1 reads GTSNPN; CDR2 reads SVGIG (reference sequence). Trimming removed 1 base from V and 5 bases from J, with 9 bases in between. This CDR3 has 13 residues. The DNA for the CDR3 is TGTGCCTGGAGTGCTAGCGCACACAATGAGCAGTTCTTC. Its translation is CAWSASAHNEQFF.

This clonotype was seen many times. The rearrangement links TRBV30 to TRBJ1-1; D not certain. The germline CDR1 and CDR2 sequences are GTSNPN and SVGIG (reference sequence). This CDR3 region has 11 residues. The CDR3 here is CTTSVNTEAFF. The CDR3 DNA reads as TGTACCACGTCCGTGAACACTGAAGCTTTCTTT.

This sequence joins TRBV4-3 and TRBJ2-1; the match to TRBD2 covers 11 bases. With V trimmed by 1 base and J by 13 bases, 6 bases remained unmatched. In germline, CDR1 is LGHNA, CDR2 YSLEER. This CDR3 has 14 amino acids. DNA of the CDR3: TGCGCCAGCAGCCAAGCTCGTCTAGCGGGGGGTCAGTTCTTC. It encodes CASSQARLAGGQFF.

The rearrangement joins TRBV4-2 to TRBJ1-4; D is unclear. The CDR3 has 16 amino acids. V was shortened by 1 base and J by 0 bases, with 9 bases between the two germline ends. The germline V gene encodes CDR1 LGHNA and CDR2 YNFKEQ. The CDR3 DNA sequence: TGTGCCAGCAGCCAAGTTGGGTCCGCAACTAATGAAAAACTGTTTTTT. Its protein is CASSQVGSATNEKLFF.

The CDR3 DNA is TGTGCCAGCAGCGTAGGATCCGGGACTAGCGGGGGCTACGAGCAGTACTTC. Protein sequence: CASSVGSGTSGGYEQYF. The J gene is TRBJ2-7, the V gene TRBV9; 14 nucleotides match TRBD2. The V and J ends lost 0 bases and 3 bases, in that order; junction bases with no gene match: 5. Germline-derived CDR1 and CDR2 are SGDLS and YYNGEE. This CDR3 is 17 amino acids long. Based on the CDR3 plus reference TRBV9 and TRBJ2-7, the full variable domain is DSGVTQTPKHLITATGQRVTLRCSPRSGDLSVYWYQQSLDQGLQFLIQYYNGEERAKGNILERFSAQQFPDLHSELNLSSLELGDSALYFCASSVGSGTSGGYEQYFGPGTRLTVT.

This clonotype was observed at least ten times. The CDR3 region has the DNA TGTGCCATCAGTGATAACCCAAATGAAAAACTGTTTTTT. Amino acid sequence: CAISDNPNEKLFF. The V call is TRBV10-3, the J call TRBJ1-4; no clear D. Germline assignment: CDR1 ENHRY and CDR2 SYGVKD. V shed 3 bases and J shed 5 bases, with 7 bases lying between them. The CDR3 loop spans 13 amino acids.

This clonotype came up many times. The V gene is TRBV20-1, the J gene TRBJ2-3; 7 positions match TRBD2. Trimming took 6 bases from V and 2 from J; bases not matched to a gene: 11. The CDR3 consists of 15 residues. Germline lookup yields CDR1 DFQATT and CDR2 SNEGSKA (reference sequence). DNA for the CDR3: TGCAGTGCCGAGAACCTAGCGGAAGCCACAGATACGCAGTATTTT. Translation: CSAENLAEATDTQYF.

To note about this clonotype: Because it lacks the conserved phenylalanine or tryptophan at the end, this CDR3 is likely a read error. The rearrangement links TRBV19 to TRBJ2-6; D perhaps matches TRBD1 (6 bases). Looked up from germline, CDR1 is LNHDA and CDR2 is SQIVND (reference sequence). Trimming pared 1 base from V and 1 base from J, leaving 11 bases between. This CDR3 is built from 17 residues. CDR3 amino acids: CASSIGTGTSGANVLTL. The CDR3 DNA reads TGTGCCAGTAGTATAGGGACCGGGACATCTGGGGCCAACGTCCTGACTCTC.

This clonotype was seen a handful of times. The rearrangement links TRBV15 to TRBJ1-3, with D uncertain. This CDR3 is built from 15 residues. The V gene lost 0 bases and the J gene lost 1 base, with 7 bases spanning the gap. Germline V CDR1 and CDR2: LNHNV, YYDKDF (reference sequence). The CDR3 DNA sequence: TGTGCCACCAGCAGAGATCAAGGATCTGGAAACACCATATATTTT. The encoded protein is CATSRDQGSGNTIYF.

A few counts support this clonotype. V usage is TRBV7-9 and J usage is TRBJ1-2; D remains unclear. This CDR3 spans 14 amino acids. Trimming took off 3 bases at V and 0 bases at J, with 8 bases between the two ends. Germline V gene data show CDR1 as SEHNR and CDR2 as FQNEAQ (reference sequence). The CDR3 loop reads CASSFALTNYGYTF. The CDR3 DNA reads TGTGCCAGCAGCTTTGCGCTTACTAACTATGGCTACACCTTC.

The chain joins TRBV11-2 to TRBJ2-2, with 8 bases matching TRBD1. V lost 5 bases, J lost 5 bases, and 7 bases stayed unmatched. Germline V lookup: CDR1 SGHAT, CDR2 FQNNGV. The CDR3 consists of 15 residues. The CDR3 DNA sequence: TGTGCCAGCAGCCCCTGGACAGGGCGAACCGGGGAGCTGTTTTTT. This encodes CASSPWTGRTGELFF.

The chain employs TRBV4-3 and TRBJ1-5; 10 nucleotides line up with TRBD1. The CDR3 consists of 15 residues. Germline V gene lookup returns CDR1 LGHNA and CDR2 YSLEER. Germline trimming cut 1 base from V and 6 bases from J; bases unmatched to any gene: 3. The CDR3 loop reads CASSQGQGAGQPQHF. CDR3 sequence (DNA): TGCGCCAGCAGCCAAGGACAGGGGGCAGGTCAGCCCCAGCATTTT.

This clonotype was counted a few times. The CDR3 DNA follows: TGTGCCAGCAGTTCGCGGACAGGGGACATCTACGAGCAGTACTTC. This gives the protein CASSSRTGDIYEQYF. J is TRBJ2-7 and V is TRBV6-2 or TRBV6-3; TRBD1 matches at 9 bases. V gave up 4 bases and J gave up 3 bases; unmatched junction bases: 7. CDR3 size: 15 residues. CDR1 and CDR2 from the germline V gene are MNHEY and SVGEGT.

In this sample, this clonotype turned up a few times. This sequence joins TRBV12-5 and TRBJ2-5; 7 positions match TRBD2. With 6 bases clipped from V and 4 bases from J, the junction kept 5 bases outside the gene matches. The CDR3 runs to 13 residues. From germline, CDR1 is LGHNT and CDR2 FRNRAP. The CDR3 loop is CASGAGVGETQYF. The CDR3 DNA follows: TGTGCTAGTGGCGCGGGAGTAGGAGAGACCCAGTACTTC.

This clonotype was detected only a few times. The rearrangement uses TRBV9 and TRBJ2-5, with TRBD1 identical over 8 bases. The CDR3 is 13 residues long. Germline V gives CDR1 SGDLS, CDR2 YYNGEE. Trimming cost V 3 bases and J 4 bases; bases outside gene matches: 2. CDR3 bases: TGTGCCAGCAGCGGACAGGGGTTAGAGACCCAGTACTTC. This translates into CASSGQGLETQYF.

This clonotype came up many times. The gene calls are TRBV7-2 and TRBJ2-2; 12 bases fit TRBD2. The CDR3 loop spans 17 amino acids. CDR1 is SGHTA, CDR2 FQGNSA, per germline. V shed 4 bases, J shed 1 base, and the junction held 4 bases outside the gene matches. CDR3 amino acids: CASSSRTSGVNTGELFF. CDR3 DNA: TGTGCCAGCAGCTCCCGGACTAGCGGGGTGAACACCGGGGAGCTGTTTTTT.

About this clonotype: One end of the junction fails to match germline, which may point to a read error. The chain is built from TRBV7-9 and TRBJ1-5, with D possibly matching TRBD1 (5 bases). The CDR3 spans 13 residues. The germline CDR1 and CDR2 sequences are SEHNR and FQNEAQ (reference sequence). This CDR3 reads CASGDSLNQPHHF. CDR3 nucleotide sequence: TGTGCCAGCGGAGACAGCCTCAATCAGCCCCATCATTTT.

As to this clonotype: A much larger clone sits a single nucleotide away, making a read error possible. The chain employs TRBV5-1 and TRBJ1-2; D is possibly TRBD1 (5 bases). There are 15 residues in the CDR3. Germline loops: CDR1 SGHRS, CDR2 YFSETQ. The CDR3 nucleotides read TGCGCCAGCAGCTTGGGACAGCTAAACCCCTATGGCCACACCTTC. Translated, it gives CASSLGQLNPYGHTF.

This clonotype was counted between two and nine times. The gene calls are TRBV3-1 and TRBJ2-7, with D hard to call. The V gene's germline CDR1 is LGHDT and CDR2 YNNKEL (reference sequence). V shed 3 bases and J shed 4 bases, with 10 bases lying between them. This CDR3 is 13 amino acids long. Here the CDR3 DNA reads TGTGCCAGCAGCCAGACGCGGTGGTACGAGCAGTACTTC. Amino acid sequence: CASSQTRWYEQYF.

This chain connects TRBV15 to TRBJ2-1, with TRBD1 matching 7 bases. This CDR3 contains 14 residues. The trim removed 0 bases at V and 10 bases at J, leaving 6 bases unmatched. Germline V gene data show CDR1 as LNHNV and CDR2 as YYDKDF (reference sequence). Written as DNA, the CDR3 is TGTGCCACCAGCAGAGATACAGGGGAAGGGGAGCAGTTCTTC. Its translation: CATSRDTGEGEQFF.

This clonotype was observed a few times. The chain is built from TRBV27 and TRBJ2-1; 7 nucleotides agree with TRBD1. The CDR3 loop spans 15 amino acids. The V segment lost 5 bases and the J segment 2 bases; nucleotides outside the gene matches: 6. CDR1 MNHEY and CDR2 SMNVEV come from the germline V gene (reference sequence). CDR3 protein: CASSPGTATYNEQFF. The CDR3 DNA is TGTGCCAGCAGTCCCGGGACAGCTACCTACAATGAGCAGTTCTTC.

Worth noting for this clonotype: This sequence may be a read error, since a much larger clone differs from it by one base. The chain employs TRBV7-9 and TRBJ2-7; TRBD2 matches at 7 bases. The CDR3 sequence is 15 residues long. Germline V gives CDR1 SEHNR, CDR2 FQNEAQ (reference sequence). CDR3 amino acids: CASSLALAVGYEQCF. CDR3 DNA: TGTGCCAGCAGCTTAGCGCTAGCGGTCGGGTACGAGCAGTGCTTC.